The rows below give T cell receptor beta chains drawn from one sample of a study of T cells in Graves' hyperthyroidism and ophthalmopathy. MiXCR, applied by TCRdb to the multiplex PCR reads, yields one record per CDR3 protein. The sample lists about 480,000 distinct CDR3 sequences; less than 25% were seen once. Sequencing was done on a sample of blood. Source of these receptors: a woman in her seventies with Graves' ophthalmopathy. Both conserved end residues are part of each CDR3. The D gene is left open where the match is weak. Where a row states a size, it is once, few, many or the class of an expanded clone; other rows omit it.

V	J	D	size	CDR3	DNA
TRBV29-1	TRBJ1-1	NA	few	CSVAGSGTEAFF	TGCAGCGTTGCCGGGAGCGGCACTGAAGCTTTCTTT
TRBV20-1	TRBJ2-7	NA	few	CSARDEKRSGGEQYF	TGCAGTGCTAGAGATGAAAAGAGGAGCGGAGGCGAGCAGTACTTC
TRBV7-2	TRBJ2-3	TRBD1	few	CASSSWDRSATDTQYF	TGTGCCAGCAGCTCATGGGACAGATCGGCCACAGATACGCAGTATTTT
TRBV20-1	TRBJ2-1	NA	NA	CSARDGSRGSFF	TGCAGTGCTAGAGATGGGTCCAGGGGCAGTTTCTTC
TRBV13	TRBJ2-5	TRBD1	NA	CASSLGRGLGLQETQYF	TGTGCCAGCAGCTTAGGCAGGGGGCTAGGGCTCCAAGAGACCCAGTACTTC
TRBV28	TRBJ2-1	NA	many	CASTPGTESYNEQFF	TGTGCCAGCACCCCAGGGACGGAGTCCTACAATGAGCAGTTCTTC
TRBV7-9	TRBJ2-1	NA	NA	CASSPHEQFF	TGTGCCAGCAGCCCCCATGAGCAGTTCTTC
TRBV6-1	TRBJ1-2	TRBD1	few	CATYRSVKQGYGYTF	TGTGCCACCTACCGTTCGGTGAAACAGGGGTATGGCTACACCTTC
TRBV11-2	TRBJ1-6	NA	few	CASSLVSYNSPLHF	TGTGCCAGCAGCTTAGTCTCCTATAATTCACCCCTCCACTTT
TRBV18	TRBJ2-7	NA	few	CASSPRFEQYF	TGTGCCAGCTCACCTCGATTCGAGCAGTACTTC
TRBV9	TRBJ1-1	NA	NA	CASSVAGRNTEAFF	TGTGCCAGCAGCGTAGCGGGCAGGAACACTGAAGCTTTCTTT
TRBV20-1	TRBJ2-5	NA	NA	CSASGGAFLETQYF	TGCAGTGCTAGCGGAGGGGCGTTTTTAGAGACCCAGTACTTC
TRBV20-1	TRBJ2-1	NA	NA	CSARAQGRINEQFF	TGCAGTGCTAGAGCCCAGGGTAGAATCAATGAGCAGTTCTTC
TRBV6-1	TRBJ1-1	NA	NA	CASSEAARTEAFF	TGTGCCAGCAGTGAGGCCGCTAGGACTGAAGCTTTCTTT
TRBV7-9	TRBJ2-7	NA	NA	CASSSLAIAYEQYF	TGTGCCAGCAGCTCTCTAGCGATAGCCTACGAGCAGTACTTC
TRBV9	TRBJ1-2	NA	NA	CASGQSDGYTF	TGTGCCAGCGGCCAGTCGGATGGCTACACCTTC
TRBV12-3/TRBV12-4	TRBJ1-2	NA	NA	CASSFSGPTNYGYTF	TGTGCCAGCAGTTTTTCGGGTCCAACTAACTATGGCTACACCTTC
TRBV9	TRBJ2-3	TRBD1	few	CASSLLPGQGTPDTQYF	TGTGCCAGCAGCCTACTACCGGGACAGGGGACCCCAGATACGCAGTATTTT
TRBV6-1	TRBJ1-1	NA	NA	CASTPGTTGSYTGAFF	TGTGCCAGCACTCCAGGGACAACCGGGAGTTACACTGGAGCTTTCTTT
TRBV19	TRBJ2-3	TRBD2	NA	CASSSGSDDTQYF	TGTGCCAGTAGTAGCGGGAGTGACGATACGCAGTATTTT
TRBV27	TRBJ1-6	TRBD1	few	CASSPGTGVPSPLHF	TGTGCCAGCAGTCCGGGGACAGGGGTACCATCACCCCTCCACTTT
TRBV11-2	TRBJ2-7	TRBD2	few	CASSLSSGTSYEQYF	TGTGCCAGCAGCTTATCTAGCGGGACCTCCTACGAGCAGTACTTC
TRBV30	TRBJ1-2	TRBD1	NA	CAWSPRDRGYTF	TGTGCCTGGAGTCCCAGGGACAGAGGCTACACCTTC
TRBV5-4	TRBJ2-3	NA	NA	CASSLYGGTDTQYF	TGTGCCAGCAGCTTATACGGAGGCACAGATACGCAGTATTTT